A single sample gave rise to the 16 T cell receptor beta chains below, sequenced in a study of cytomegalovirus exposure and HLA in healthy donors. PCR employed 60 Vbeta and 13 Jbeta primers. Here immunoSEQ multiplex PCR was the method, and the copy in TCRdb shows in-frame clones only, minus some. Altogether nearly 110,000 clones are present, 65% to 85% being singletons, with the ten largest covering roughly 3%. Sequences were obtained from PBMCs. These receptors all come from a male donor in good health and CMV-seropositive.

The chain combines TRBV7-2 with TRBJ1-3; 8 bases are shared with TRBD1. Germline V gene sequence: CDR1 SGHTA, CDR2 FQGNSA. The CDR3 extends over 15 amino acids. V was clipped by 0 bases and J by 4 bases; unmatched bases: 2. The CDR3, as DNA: TGTGCCAGCAGCTTAGCGGCAGGGGGCGGAAACACCATATATTTT. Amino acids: CASSLAAGGGNTIYF.

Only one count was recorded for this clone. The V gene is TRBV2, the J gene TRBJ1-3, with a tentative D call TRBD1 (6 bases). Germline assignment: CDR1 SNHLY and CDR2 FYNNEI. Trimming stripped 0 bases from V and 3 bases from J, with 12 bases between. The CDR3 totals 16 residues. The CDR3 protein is CASSEAGAAGGNTIYF. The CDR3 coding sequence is TGTGCCAGCAGTGAAGCGGGGGCGGCGGGTGGAAACACCATATATTTT.

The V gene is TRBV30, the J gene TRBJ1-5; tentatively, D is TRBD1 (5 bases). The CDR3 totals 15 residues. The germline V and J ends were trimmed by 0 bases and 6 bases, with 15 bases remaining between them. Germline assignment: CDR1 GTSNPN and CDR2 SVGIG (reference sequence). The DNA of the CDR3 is TGTGCCTGGAGTGTATATGGGGCGCGGACTCAGCCCCAGCATTTT. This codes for CAWSVYGARTQPQHF.

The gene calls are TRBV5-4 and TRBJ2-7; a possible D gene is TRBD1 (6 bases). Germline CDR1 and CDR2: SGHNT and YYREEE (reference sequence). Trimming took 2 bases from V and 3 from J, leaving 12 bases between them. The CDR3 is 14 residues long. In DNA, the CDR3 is TGTGCCAGCAGCTTTTGGGGCAGGGGCTACGAGCAGTACTTC. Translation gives CASSFWGRGYEQYF.

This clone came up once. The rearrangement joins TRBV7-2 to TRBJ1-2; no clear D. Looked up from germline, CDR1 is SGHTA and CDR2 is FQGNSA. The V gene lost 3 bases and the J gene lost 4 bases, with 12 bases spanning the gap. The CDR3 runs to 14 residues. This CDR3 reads CASSLPAPSYGYTF. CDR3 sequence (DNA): TGTGCCAGCAGCTTGCCAGCCCCTAGCTATGGCTACACCTTC.

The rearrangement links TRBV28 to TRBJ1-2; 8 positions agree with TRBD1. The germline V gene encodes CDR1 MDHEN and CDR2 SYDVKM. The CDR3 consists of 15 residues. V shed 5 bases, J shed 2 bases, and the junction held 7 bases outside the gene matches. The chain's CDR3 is CASSLSGTGNYGYTF. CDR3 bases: TGTGCCAGCAGTCTGTCCGGGACAGGCAACTATGGCTACACCTTC.

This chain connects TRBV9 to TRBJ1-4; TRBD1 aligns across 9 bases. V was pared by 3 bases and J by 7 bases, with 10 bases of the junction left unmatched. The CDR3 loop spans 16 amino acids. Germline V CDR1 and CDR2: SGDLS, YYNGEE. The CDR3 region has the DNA TGTGCCAGCAGCGCCCAGGACAGGGGTGGGAGTGAAAAACTGTTTTTT. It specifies CASSAQDRGGSEKLFF.

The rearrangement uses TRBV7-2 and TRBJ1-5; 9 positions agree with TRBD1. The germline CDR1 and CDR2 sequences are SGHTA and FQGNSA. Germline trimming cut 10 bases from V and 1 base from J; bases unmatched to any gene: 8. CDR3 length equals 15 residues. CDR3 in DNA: TGTGCCACCACAGGGGGCCCGCGAAGCAATCAGCCCCAGCATTTT. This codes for CATTGGPRSNQPQHF.

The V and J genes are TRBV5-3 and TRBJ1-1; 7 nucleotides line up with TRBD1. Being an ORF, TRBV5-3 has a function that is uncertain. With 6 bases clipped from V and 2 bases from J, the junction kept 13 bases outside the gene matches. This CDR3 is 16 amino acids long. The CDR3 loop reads CARKSTGTVLNTEAFF. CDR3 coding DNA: TGTGCCAGAAAAAGCACCGGGACAGTCCTCAACACTGAAGCTTTCTTT.

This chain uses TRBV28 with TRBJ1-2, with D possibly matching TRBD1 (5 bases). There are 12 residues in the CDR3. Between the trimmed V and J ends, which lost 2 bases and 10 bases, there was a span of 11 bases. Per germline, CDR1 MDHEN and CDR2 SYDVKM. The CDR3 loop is CASSLPGRSYTF. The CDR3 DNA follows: TGTGCCAGCAGTTTACCAGGGCGGTCCTACACCTTC.

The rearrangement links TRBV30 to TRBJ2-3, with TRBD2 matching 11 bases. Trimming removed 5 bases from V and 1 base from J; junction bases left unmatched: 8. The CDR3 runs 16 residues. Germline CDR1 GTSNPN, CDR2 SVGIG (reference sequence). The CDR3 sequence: CAWELAGVSGTDTQYF. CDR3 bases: TGTGCCTGGGAACTAGCGGGAGTGTCGGGCACAGATACGCAGTATTTT.

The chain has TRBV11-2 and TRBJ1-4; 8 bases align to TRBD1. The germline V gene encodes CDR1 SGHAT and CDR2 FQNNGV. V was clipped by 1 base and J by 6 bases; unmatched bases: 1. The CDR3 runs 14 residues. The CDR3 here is CASSLGTGYEKLFF. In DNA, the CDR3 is TGTGCCAGCAGCTTAGGGACAGGGTATGAAAAACTGTTTTTT. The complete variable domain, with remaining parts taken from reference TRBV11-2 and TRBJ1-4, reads EAGVAQSPRYKIIEKRQSVAFWCNPISGHATLYWYQQILGQGPKLLIQFQNNGVVDDSQLPKDRFSAERLKGVDSTLKIQPAKLEDSAVYLCASSLGTGYEKLFFGSGTQLSVL.

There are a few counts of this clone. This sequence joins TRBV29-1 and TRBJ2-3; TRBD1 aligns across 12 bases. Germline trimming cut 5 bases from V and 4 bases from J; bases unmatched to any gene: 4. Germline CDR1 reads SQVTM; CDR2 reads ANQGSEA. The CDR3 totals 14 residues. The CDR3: CSVPGTGGADTQYF. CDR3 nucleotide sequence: TGCAGCGTTCCCGGGACAGGGGGCGCAGATACGCAGTATTTT.

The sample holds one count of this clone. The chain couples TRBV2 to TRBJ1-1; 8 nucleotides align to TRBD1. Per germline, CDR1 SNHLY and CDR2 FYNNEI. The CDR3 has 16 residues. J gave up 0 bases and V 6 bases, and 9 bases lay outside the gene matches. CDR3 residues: CASRDRANYMNTEAFF. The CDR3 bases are TGTGCCAGCAGGGACAGGGCAAACTACATGAACACTGAAGCTTTCTTT. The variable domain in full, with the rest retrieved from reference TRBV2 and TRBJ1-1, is EPEVTQTPSHQVTQMGQEVILRCVPISNHLYFYWYRQILGQKVEFLVSFYNNEISEKSEIFDDQFSVERPDGSNFTLKIRSTKLEDSAMYFCASRDRANYMNTEAFFGQGTRLTVV.

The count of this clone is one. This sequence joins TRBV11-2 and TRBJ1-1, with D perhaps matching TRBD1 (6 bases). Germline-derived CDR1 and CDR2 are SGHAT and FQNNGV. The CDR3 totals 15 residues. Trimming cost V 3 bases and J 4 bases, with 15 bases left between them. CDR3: CASSLGPTGTTEAFF. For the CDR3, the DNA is TGTGCCAGCAGCTTGGGGCCGACAGGAACCACTGAAGCTTTCTTT.

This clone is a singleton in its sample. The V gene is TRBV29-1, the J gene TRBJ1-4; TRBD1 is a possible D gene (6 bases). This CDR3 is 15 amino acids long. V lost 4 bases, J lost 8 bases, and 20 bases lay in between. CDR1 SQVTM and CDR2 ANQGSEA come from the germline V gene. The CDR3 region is CSVGIRGGAEEKLFF. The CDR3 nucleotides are TGCAGCGTTGGGATCCGCGGGGGCGCAGAGGAAAAACTGTTTTTT.